This T cell receptor (beta chain) was found in a study of T cell changes during pregnancy in multiple sclerosis. CDR1 SGDLS and CDR2 YYNGEE come from the germline V gene. CDR3 length equals 16 residues. Trimming took 2 bases from V and 4 from J; bases not matched to a gene: 6. Generated by immunoSEQ multiplex PCR, the TCRdb table keeps only in-frame clones and is missing some. The sample holds tens of thousands of clones, 90% to 95% seen once. This clone was recorded once. The TCR comes from a female donor in good health, enrolled as a control in a pregnancy study. This chain links TRBV9 with TRBJ2-2, with 9 positions matching TRBD2. The material sequenced was peripheral blood, taken in the second trimester of pregnancy. This CDR3 reads CASSVGAGGGTGELFF. CDR3 in DNA: TGTGCCAGCAGCGTCGGAGCGGGGGGAGGCACCGGGGAGCTGTTTTTT.